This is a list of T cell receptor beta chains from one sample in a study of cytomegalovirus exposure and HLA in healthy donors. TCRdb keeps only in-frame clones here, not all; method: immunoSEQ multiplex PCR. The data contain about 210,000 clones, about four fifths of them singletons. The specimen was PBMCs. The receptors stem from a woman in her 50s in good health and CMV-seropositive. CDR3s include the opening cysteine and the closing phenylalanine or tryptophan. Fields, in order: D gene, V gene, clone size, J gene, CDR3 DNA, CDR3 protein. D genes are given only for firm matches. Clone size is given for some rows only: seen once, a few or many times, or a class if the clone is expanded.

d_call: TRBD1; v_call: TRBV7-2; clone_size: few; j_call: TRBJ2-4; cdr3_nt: TGTGCCAGCAGCGTGGGGGGACAGGGGAAAAACATTCAGTACTTC; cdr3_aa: CASSVGGQGKNIQYF
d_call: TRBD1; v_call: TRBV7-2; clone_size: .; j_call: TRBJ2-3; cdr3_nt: TGTGCCAGCAGCCTAAACCCCCCCGGGACAGGAAAAGATACGCAGTATTTT; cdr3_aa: CASSLNPPGTGKDTQYF
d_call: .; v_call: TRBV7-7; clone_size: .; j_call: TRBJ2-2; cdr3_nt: TGTGCCAGCAGCTTAAGTAGGAACACCGGGGAGCTGTTTTTT; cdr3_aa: CASSLSRNTGELFF
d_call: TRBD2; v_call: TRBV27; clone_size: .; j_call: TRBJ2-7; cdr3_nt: TGTGCCAGCAGAACCTCGGGAGGCGAGCAGTACTTC; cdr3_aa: CASRTSGGEQYF
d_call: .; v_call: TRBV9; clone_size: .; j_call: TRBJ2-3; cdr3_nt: TGTGCCAGCAGCGTAGCCCTTCAGGGCACAGATACGCAGTATTTT; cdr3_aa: CASSVALQGTDTQYF
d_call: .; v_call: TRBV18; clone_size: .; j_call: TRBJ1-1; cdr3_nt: TGTGCCAGCCTCAGGGCTGCCACTGAAGCTTTCTTT; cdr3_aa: CASLRAATEAFF
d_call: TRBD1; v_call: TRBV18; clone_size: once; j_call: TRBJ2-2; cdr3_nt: TGTGCCAGCTCACCACCTAACAGGGGCGCCACCGGGGAGCTGTTTTTT; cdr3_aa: CASSPPNRGATGELFF
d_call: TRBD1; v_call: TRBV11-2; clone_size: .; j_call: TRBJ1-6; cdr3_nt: TGTGCCAGCAGCTTAGGTATAGGGACAGTTGGTTCACCCCTCCACTTT; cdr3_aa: CASSLGIGTVGSPLHF
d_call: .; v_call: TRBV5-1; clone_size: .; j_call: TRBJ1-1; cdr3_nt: TGCGCCAGCAGCTTTCTAGATAACACTGAAGCTTTCTTT; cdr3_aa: CASSFLDNTEAFF
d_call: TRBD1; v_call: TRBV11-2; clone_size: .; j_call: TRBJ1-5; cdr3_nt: TGTGCCAGCAGCTTCAGTGGTAGGGGGACAGGGAAGCAGCCCCAGCATTTT; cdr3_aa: CASSFSGRGTGKQPQHF
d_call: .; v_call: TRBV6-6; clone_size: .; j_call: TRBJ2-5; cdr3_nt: TGTGCCAGCAGTTACTCCAGTAAAGGCGGTAGAGAGACCCAGTACTTC; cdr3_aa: CASSYSSKGGRETQYF
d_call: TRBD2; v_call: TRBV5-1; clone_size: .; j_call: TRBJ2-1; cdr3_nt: TGCGCCAGCAGCTTGTACGGGCGGGGGGGTACCTACAATGAGCAGTTCTTC; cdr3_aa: CASSLYGRGGTYNEQFF
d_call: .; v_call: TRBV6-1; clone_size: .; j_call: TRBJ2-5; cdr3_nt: TGTGCCAGCAGACTAGTAGGTGAGACCCAGTACTTC; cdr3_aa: CASRLVGETQYF
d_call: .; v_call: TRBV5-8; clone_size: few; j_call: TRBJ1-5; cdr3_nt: TGTGCCAGCAGTTCCAGGGGTGGGCAGCCCCAGCATTTT; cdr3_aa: CASSSRGGQPQHF
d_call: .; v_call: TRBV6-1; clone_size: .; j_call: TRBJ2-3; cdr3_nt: TGTGCCAGCAGTGAAGGTGGGACATCAGATACGCAGTATTTT; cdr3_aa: CASSEGGTSDTQYF
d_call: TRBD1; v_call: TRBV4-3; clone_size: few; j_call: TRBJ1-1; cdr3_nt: TGCGCCAGCAGCCACCTGCGGGGAGGGACAGGCACTGAAGCTTTCTTT; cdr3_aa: CASSHLRGGTGTEAFF
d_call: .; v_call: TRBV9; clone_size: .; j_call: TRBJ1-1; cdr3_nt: TGTGCCAGCAGCCCCGGTCTGAACACTGAAGCTTTCTTT; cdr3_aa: CASSPGLNTEAFF
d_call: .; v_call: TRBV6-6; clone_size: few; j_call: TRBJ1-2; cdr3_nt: TGTGCCAGCAGTTACTCTGGGGGCGTCTATGGCTACACCTTC; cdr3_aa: CASSYSGGVYGYTF
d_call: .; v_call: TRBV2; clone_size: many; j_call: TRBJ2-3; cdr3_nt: TGTGCCAGCAAAAGGATTCGGGGAGATACGCAGTATTTT; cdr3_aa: CASKRIRGDTQYF
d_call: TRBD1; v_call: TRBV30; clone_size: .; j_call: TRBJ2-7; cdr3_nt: TGTGCCTGGACTCGGGACAGGGGTCCCCACGAGCAGTACTTC; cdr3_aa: CAWTRDRGPHEQYF
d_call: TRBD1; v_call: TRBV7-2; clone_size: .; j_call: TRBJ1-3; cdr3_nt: TGTGCCAGCAGCTTAGCGGTCCAGGGGGCCATATATTTT; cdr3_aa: CASSLAVQGAIYF
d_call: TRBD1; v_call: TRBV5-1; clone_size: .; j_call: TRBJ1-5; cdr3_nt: TGCGCCAGTCACAGGGGGCCAAATCAGCCCCAGCATTTT; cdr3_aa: CASHRGPNQPQHF
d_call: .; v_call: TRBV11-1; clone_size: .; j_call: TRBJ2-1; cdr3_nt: TGTGCCAGCAGCGCGGACAGAAATGAGCAGTTCTTC; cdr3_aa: CASSADRNEQFF
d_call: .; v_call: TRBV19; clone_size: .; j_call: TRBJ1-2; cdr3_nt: TGTGCCAGTAGGGTCGGAGGTGGCGATGGCTACACCTTC; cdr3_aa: CASRVGGGDGYTF
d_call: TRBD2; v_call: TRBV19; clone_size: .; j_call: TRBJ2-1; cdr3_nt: TGTGCCAGTAGAGAGAAAGCGGGGGGAAACAATGAGCAGTTCTTC; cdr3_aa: CASREKAGGNNEQFF
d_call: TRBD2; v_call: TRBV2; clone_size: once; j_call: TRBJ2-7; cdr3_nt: TGTGCCAGCAGGCGTCACACTAGCGGGGGGGTGTACGAGCAGTACTTC; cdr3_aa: CASRRHTSGGVYEQYF
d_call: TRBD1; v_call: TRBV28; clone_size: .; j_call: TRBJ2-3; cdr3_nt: TGTGCCAGCAGTTTGGACAGGGGGCAAGCAGATACGCAGTATTTT; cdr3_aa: CASSLDRGQADTQYF
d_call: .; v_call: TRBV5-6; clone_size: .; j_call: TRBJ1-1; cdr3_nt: TGTGCCAGCAGCTTGGGAGGGAAAAACACTGAAGCTTTCTTT; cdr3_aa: CASSLGGKNTEAFF
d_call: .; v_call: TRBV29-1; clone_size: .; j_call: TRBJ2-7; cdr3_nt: TGCAGCGTTTACGGCGACAACAGGGAGCCCTACGAGCAGTACTTC; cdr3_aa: CSVYGDNREPYEQYF
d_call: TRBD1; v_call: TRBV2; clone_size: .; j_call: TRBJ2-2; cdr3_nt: TGTGCCAGCAGCAGGCAGGGGACAGGTAACACCGGGGAGCTGTTTTTT; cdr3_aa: CASSRQGTGNTGELFF
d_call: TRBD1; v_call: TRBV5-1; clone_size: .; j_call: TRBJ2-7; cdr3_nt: TGCGCCAGCAGCTCCACTGGACAGGGGCCTCACGAGCAGTACTTC; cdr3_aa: CASSSTGQGPHEQYF
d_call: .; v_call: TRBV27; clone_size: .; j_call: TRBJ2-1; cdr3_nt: TGTGCCAGCAGTTTAAGGCCCAGGGCCAGTAATGAGCAGTTCTTC; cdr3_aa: CASSLRPRASNEQFF
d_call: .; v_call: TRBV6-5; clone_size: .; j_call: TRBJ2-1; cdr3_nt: TGTGCCAGCAGTTATGGAGGGGACCGCTCCTACAATGAGCAGTTCTTC; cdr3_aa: CASSYGGDRSYNEQFF
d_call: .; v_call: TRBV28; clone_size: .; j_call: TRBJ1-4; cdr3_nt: TGTGCCAGCAGTTCAAATGAAAAACTGTTTTTT; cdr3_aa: CASSSNEKLFF
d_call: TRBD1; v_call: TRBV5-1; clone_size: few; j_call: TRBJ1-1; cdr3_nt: TGCGCCAGCAGGGCGGGACAGGTGAACACTGAAGCTTTCTTT; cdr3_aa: CASRAGQVNTEAFF
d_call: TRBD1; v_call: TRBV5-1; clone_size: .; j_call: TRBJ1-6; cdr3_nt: TGCGCCAGCAGCTTAAGGGACAGGGACTCACCCCTCCACTTT; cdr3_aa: CASSLRDRDSPLHF
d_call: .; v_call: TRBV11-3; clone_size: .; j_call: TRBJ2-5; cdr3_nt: TGTGCCAGCAGCTTAGGCGGGTGGGGAAGCCAAGAGACCCAGTACTTC; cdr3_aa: CASSLGGWGSQETQYF
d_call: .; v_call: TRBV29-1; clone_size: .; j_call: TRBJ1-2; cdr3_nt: TGCAGCGTTGATCGCCAGGGCTATGGCTACACCTTC; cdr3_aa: CSVDRQGYGYTF
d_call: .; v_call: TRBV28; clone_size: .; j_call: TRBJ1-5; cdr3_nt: TGTGCCAGCAGTTTAAGGAGTCGGGGGGTGAGACAGGCTAATCAGCCCCAGCATTTT; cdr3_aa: CASSLRSRGVRQANQPQHF
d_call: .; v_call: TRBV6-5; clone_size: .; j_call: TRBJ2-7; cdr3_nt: TGTGCCAGCAGTTCCCGGGATCCCTACGAGCAGTACTTC; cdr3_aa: CASSSRDPYEQYF
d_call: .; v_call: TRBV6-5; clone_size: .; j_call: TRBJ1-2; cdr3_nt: TGTGCCAGCACCCCGAACAGGAGGGCAGACTATGGCTACACCTTC; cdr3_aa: CASTPNRRADYGYTF
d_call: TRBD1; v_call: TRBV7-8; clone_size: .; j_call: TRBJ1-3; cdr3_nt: TGTGCCAGCAGCCCACGGGACAGGGTAACTGGAAACACCATATATTTT; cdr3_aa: CASSPRDRVTGNTIYF
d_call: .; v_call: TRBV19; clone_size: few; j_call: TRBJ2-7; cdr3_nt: TGTGCCAGTAGTCGCAGTGTGAACTACGAGCAGTACTTC; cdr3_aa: CASSRSVNYEQYF
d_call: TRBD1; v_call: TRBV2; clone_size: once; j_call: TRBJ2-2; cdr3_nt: TGTGCCAGCAGCTTACAGGGGGGAGACGACGGGGAGCTGTTTTTT; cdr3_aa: CASSLQGGDDGELFF
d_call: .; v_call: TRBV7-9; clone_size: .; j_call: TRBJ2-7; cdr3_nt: TGTGCCAGCAGCACGGTTCAGGGGATATCCTACGAGCAGTACTTC; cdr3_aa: CASSTVQGISYEQYF
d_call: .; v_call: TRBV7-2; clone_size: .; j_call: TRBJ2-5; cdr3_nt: TGTGCCAGCAGCTACCAGGGTCTATTGGAGACCCAGTACTTC; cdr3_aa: CASSYQGLLETQYF
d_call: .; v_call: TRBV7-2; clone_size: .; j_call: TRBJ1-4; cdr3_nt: TGTGCCAGCAGCCCCCGGGGGACTCCAACTAATGAAAAACTGTTTTTT; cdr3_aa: CASSPRGTPTNEKLFF